This T cell receptor (beta chain) derives from a study of human T cells and chemical hapten exposure (dated by TCRdb to 2020 to 2022). About the full investigation: Libraries were pooled for sequencing, and per-sample TCR yields varied mainly because of small differences in library volumes within the pool. For every blood RNA sample, sequencing covered both the TCR alpha and TCR beta chains. The study tracked peripheral blood TCR repertoire changes in vivo during primary and secondary sensitization to the hapten diphenylcyclopropenone (DPC) in alopecia patients.

V is pared back by 0 bases and J by 4 bases, with 13 bases lying between the germline termini. The CDR3 spans 15 residues, from the cysteine through the phenylalanine. Only the CDR3 DNA stays, 45 bases, in frame from base 1. CDR1 and CDR2, per the germline V gene (reference sequence), are DFQATT and SNEGSKA. In this sample, this clonotype turned up many times. What antigen it recognizes has not been identified. No base-level quality is on record; no much larger clone is a single base apart. Library method: RACE. The sample was run on a NextSeq 500. Library preparation attached unique molecular identifiers to individual cDNA molecules for quantitative, reproducible TCR counting. The paper's processing steps were these. The median number of TCRs per sample was approximately 98,000, ranging from roughly 20,000 to 690,600. V, J and CDR3 annotation of the TCR reads was carried out using the Decombinator software suite. To make PS versus PT1 abundance plots, every sample was subsampled to the same number of TCRs (28,000). Expanded TCRs were defined as absent before sensitization and observed at least eight times at the 2-week time point. TCRdb trimmed the raw reads at Q25, called clones with MiXCR and kept productive beta chains. Rows are combined by CDR3 protein, so each entry shows the most common genes and DNA. TCRdb, not the original authors, processed these V and J calls. A total of approximately 44,000 distinct CDR3 sequences appear in this sample, 3.5% to 4.5% of them only once. Of the sample, 4.5% to 6% falls within the top ten clones.

Overall results and qualifications from the work: DPC sensitization did not change the number of TCRs with a frequency above 1 in 1000, and there was no evidence of changes in global repertoire structure. After repeated subsampling, the strength of the expansion versus patch-test correlation and the threshold at which it became significant changed.

The label giving this sample's time point can be read as: healthy volunteer bleed at 2 weeks. Total RNA was extracted from unfractionated whole blood collected in Tempus Blood RNA tubes. As TCR sequencing controls, several healthy volunteers were used, with blood taken at day 0, 2 weeks and 6 weeks. The sequenced sample consisted of whole blood. This TCR was sampled from a human donor in good health. Some clones in this sample may be carry-over from other donors' samples. The chain links TRBV20-1 with TRBJ1-5; tentative D gene TRBD1, with 5 bases matching. In nucleotide form, the sequence is TGCAGTGCTAGAGATCCAGGGCCAGGTAATCAGCCCCAGCATTTT. The encoded protein is CSARDPGPGNQPQHF.